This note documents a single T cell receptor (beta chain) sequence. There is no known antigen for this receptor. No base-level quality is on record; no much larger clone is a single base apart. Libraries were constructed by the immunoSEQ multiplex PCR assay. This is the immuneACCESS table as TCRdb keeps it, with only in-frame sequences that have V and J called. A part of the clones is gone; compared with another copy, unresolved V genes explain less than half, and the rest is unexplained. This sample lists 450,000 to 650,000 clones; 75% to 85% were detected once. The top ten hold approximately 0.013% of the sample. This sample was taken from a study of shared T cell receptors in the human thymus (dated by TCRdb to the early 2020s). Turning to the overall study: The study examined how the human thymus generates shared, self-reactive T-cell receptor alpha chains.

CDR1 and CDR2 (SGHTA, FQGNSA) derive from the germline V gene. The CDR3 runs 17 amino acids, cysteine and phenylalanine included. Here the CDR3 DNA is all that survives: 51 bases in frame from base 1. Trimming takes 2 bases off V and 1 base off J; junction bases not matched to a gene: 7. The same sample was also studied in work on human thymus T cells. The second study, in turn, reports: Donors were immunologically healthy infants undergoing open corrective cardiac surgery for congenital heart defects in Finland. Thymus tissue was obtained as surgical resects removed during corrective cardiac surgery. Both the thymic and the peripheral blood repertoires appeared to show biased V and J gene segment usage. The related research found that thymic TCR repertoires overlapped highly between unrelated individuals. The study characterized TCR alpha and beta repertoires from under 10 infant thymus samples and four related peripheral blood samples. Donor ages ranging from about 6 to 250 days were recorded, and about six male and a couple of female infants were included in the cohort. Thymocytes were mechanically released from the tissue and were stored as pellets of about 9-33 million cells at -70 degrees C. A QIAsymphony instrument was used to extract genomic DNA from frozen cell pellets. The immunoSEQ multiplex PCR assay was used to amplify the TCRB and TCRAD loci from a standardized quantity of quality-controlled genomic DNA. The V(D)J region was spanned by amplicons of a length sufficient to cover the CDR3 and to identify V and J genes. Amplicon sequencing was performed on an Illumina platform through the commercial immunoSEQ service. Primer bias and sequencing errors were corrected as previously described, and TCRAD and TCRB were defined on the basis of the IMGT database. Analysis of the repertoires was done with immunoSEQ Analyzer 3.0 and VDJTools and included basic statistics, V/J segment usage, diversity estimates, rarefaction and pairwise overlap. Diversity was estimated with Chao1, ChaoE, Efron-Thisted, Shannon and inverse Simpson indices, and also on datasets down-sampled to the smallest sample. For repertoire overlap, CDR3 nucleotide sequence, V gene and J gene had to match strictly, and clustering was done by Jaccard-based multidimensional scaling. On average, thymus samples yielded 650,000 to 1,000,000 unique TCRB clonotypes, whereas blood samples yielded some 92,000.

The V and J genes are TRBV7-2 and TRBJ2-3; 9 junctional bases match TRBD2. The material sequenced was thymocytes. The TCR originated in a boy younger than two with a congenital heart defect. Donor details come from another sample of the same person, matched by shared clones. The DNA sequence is TGTGCCAGCAGCTTAAAACTAGCGGGTGACCGCACAGATACGCAGTATTTT. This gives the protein CASSLKLAGDRTDTQYF.